Shown below are 7 T cell receptor beta chains from a single sample sequenced in a study of blood T cell repertoires in COVID-19. Profiling relied on immunoSEQ multiplex PCR, and the TCRdb table lists in-frame clones only, not all of them. The table has around 64,000 clones, around 83% seen once; the top ten hold roughly 12%. Material for sequencing was peripheral blood. The origin of the receptors is a human donor in a cohort sampled during active COVID-19.

The chain uses TRBV14 and TRBJ1-3; unclear D gene. The CDR3 runs to 14 residues. V dropped 0 bases and J dropped 0 bases, with 3 bases sitting between them. CDR1 and CDR2 (germline): SGHDN, FVKESK. The CDR3 is CASSQDFSGNTIYF. CDR3 in DNA: TGTGCCAGCAGCCAAGACTTCTCTGGAAACACCATATATTTT.

The chain carries TRBV5-1 and TRBJ2-7, with a possible D match to TRBD2 (6 bases). Between the trimmed V and J ends, which lost 1 base and 6 bases, there was a span of 8 bases. Germline CDR1 and CDR2: SGHRS and YFSETQ. The CDR3 is 12 amino acids. The CDR3 DNA follows: TGCGCCAGCAGCTTGCCCGGGGGCGAGCAGTACTTC. Translation: CASSLPGGEQYF.

The chain has TRBV19 and TRBJ2-5; 8 bases agree with TRBD1. V shed 3 bases, J shed 2 bases, and the junction held 8 bases outside the gene matches. The V gene's germline CDR1 is LNHDA and CDR2 SQIVND (reference sequence). There are 16 residues in the CDR3. This CDR3 is CASSISAQGAQETQYF. The DNA for the CDR3 is TGTGCCAGTAGTATTTCCGCCCAGGGGGCACAAGAGACCCAGTACTTC.

The gene calls are TRBV3-1 (or the pseudogene TRBV3-2) and TRBJ2-1; 9 positions agree with TRBD2. CDR1 and CDR2 from the germline V gene are LGHDT and YNNKEL (reference sequence). Trimming took 5 bases from V and 4 from J; bases not matched to a gene: 12. The CDR3 has 17 amino acids. Here the CDR3 DNA reads TGTGCCAGCAGCAAAAGAGGAACTAGCGGGTTTTACAATGAGCAGTTCTTC. Protein: CASSKRGTSGFYNEQFF.

V and J are TRBV10-3 and TRBJ2-2; D unresolved. Germline CDR1 ENHRY, CDR2 SYGVKD. With 10 bases removed from V and 1 base from J, the gap between germline ends came to 4 bases. The CDR3 totals 11 residues. The CDR3 DNA sequence: TGTGCCACAGAGAACACCGGGGAGCTGTTTTTT. Its protein product is CATENTGELFF.

V is TRBV19 and J is TRBJ2-3, with TRBD2 identical over 8 bases. Trimming removed 5 bases from V and 3 bases from J; junction bases left unmatched: 7. Per the germline V gene, CDR1 is LNHDA and CDR2 is SQIVND (reference sequence). The CDR3 contains 15 residues. The CDR3 DNA reads TGTGCCAGTAGTTCAGGACTAGCAGAAACAGATACGCAGTATTTT. It is translated as CASSSGLAETDTQYF. Supplemented by reference TRBV19 and TRBJ2-3, the full variable domain reads DGGITQSPKYLFRKEGQNVTLSCEQNLNHDAMYWYRQDPGQGLRLIYYSQIVNDFQKGDIAEGYSVSREKKESFPLTVTSAQKNPTAFYLCASSSGLAETDTQYFGPGTRLTVL.

V is TRBV27 and J is TRBJ2-6; a possible D gene is TRBD2 (6 bases). V lost 0 bases and J lost 2, with 11 bases in between. CDR3 length equals 17 residues. Germline lookup yields CDR1 MNHEY and CDR2 SMNVEV (reference sequence). DNA of the CDR3: TGTGCCAGCAGTTTATCCTCGGGAGACGCTGGGGCCAACGTCCTGACTTTC. It yields the protein CASSLSSGDAGANVLTF.